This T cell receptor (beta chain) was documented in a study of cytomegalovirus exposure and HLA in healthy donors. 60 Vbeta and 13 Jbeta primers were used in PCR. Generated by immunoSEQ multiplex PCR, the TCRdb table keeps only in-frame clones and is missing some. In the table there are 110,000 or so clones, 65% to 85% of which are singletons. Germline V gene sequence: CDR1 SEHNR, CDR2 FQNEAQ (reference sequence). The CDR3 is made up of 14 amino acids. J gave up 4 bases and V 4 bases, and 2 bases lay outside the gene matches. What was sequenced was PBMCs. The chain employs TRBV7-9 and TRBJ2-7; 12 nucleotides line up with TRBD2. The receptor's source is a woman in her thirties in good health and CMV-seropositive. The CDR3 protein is CASSSTSGGYEQYF. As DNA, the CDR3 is TGTGCCAGCAGCTCGACTAGCGGGGGATACGAGCAGTACTTC.